The 28 T cell receptor beta chains presented below share a single source sample, sequenced in a study of T-cell reconstitution after alpha-beta-depleted transplantation in children. Study-wide points: When one year had passed after transplant, most T-cell counts and diversity came from newly produced T cells.

The antigens these receptors bind are not known. Preparation of the TCRbeta library used unique molecular identifiers. From the PCR reads, TCRdb called clonotypes with MiXCR, one entry per CDR3 protein. The data show about 290,000 distinct CDR3 sequences, with almost 8% seen just once and approximately 9.6% held by the top ten. The material was peripheral blood, obtained 360 days after TCRalphabeta/CD19-depleted stem cell transplant. These receptors all stem from a female patient aged 2-15 years who had a stem cell transplant for Fanconi anemia, so the T cells may come from the graft donor.

There are many counts of this clonotype. This chain joins TRBV29-1 and TRBJ2-5; D unclear. This CDR3 contains 13 residues. The germline V and J ends were trimmed by 0 bases and 7 bases, with 12 bases remaining between them. From germline, CDR1 is SQVTM and CDR2 ANQGSEA. The chain's CDR3 is CSVEEGRSGTQYF. As DNA, the CDR3 is TGCAGCGTTGAAGAGGGAAGGTCCGGGACCCAGTACTTC. Full variable domain (outside the CDR3, taken from reference TRBV29-1 and TRBJ2-5): SAVISQKPSRDICQRGTSLTIQCQVDSQVTMMFWYRQQPGQSLTLIATANQGSEATYESGFVIDKFPISRPNLTFSTLTVSNMSPEDSSIYLCSVEEGRSGTQYFGPGTRLLVL.

This chain links TRBV18 with TRBJ2-3; D possibly corresponds to TRBD2 (6 bases). Germline V gene sequence: CDR1 KGHSH, CDR2 LQKENI. Deletions cut 6 bases from V and 2 bases from J, with 18 bases between. This CDR3 is 16 amino acids long. CDR3 in amino acids: CASSKRGSGYTDTQYF. CDR3 nucleotides: TGTGCCAGCTCCAAACGGGGTAGCGGATACACAGATACGCAGTATTTT.

The rearrangement joins TRBV19 to TRBJ1-4, with D unclear. The CDR3 contains 13 residues. The ends were cut back, 3 bases at V and 5 bases at J, with 7 bases in the middle. Germline lookup yields CDR1 LNHDA and CDR2 SQIVND (reference sequence). For the CDR3, the DNA is TGTGCCAGTAGTATGGTACCAAATGAAAAACTGTTTTTT. As protein: CASSMVPNEKLFF. The full variable domain, its missing parts supplied by reference TRBV19 and TRBJ1-4, is DGGITQSPKYLFRKEGQNVTLSCEQNLNHDAMYWYRQDPGQGLRLIYYSQIVNDFQKGDIAEGYSVSREKKESFPLTVTSAQKNPTAFYLCASSMVPNEKLFFGSGTQLSVL.

This sequence joins TRBV4-1 and TRBJ2-3; 9 nucleotides agree with TRBD2. This CDR3 comprises 16 residues. Germline V gives CDR1 MGHRA, CDR2 YSYEKL. Trimming removed 1 base from V and 3 bases from J; junction bases left unmatched: 5. The CDR3 spells CASSQVSAGGTDTQYF. CDR3 coding DNA: TGCGCCAGCAGCCAAGTCTCGGCGGGAGGGACAGATACGCAGTATTTT.

In its sample, this clonotype was seen many times. The V and J genes are TRBV28 and TRBJ2-7; either TRBD1 or TRBD2 may supply D (6 bases each). There are 16 residues in the CDR3. The V end was cut by 3 bases, the J end by 5 bases, with 20 bases between. The germline V gene has CDR1 MDHEN and CDR2 SYDVKM. CDR3 in DNA: TGTGCCAGCAGTTTCTTTGGGGGGCCAAAGAGTGACGAGCAGTACTTC. This codes for CASSFFGGPKSDEQYF.

V usage is TRBV19 and J usage is TRBJ2-7; 11 bases align to TRBD2. The CDR3 extends over 15 amino acids. Trimming cost V 5 bases and J 4 bases; bases outside gene matches: 7. Germline loops: CDR1 LNHDA, CDR2 SQIVND (reference sequence). Here the CDR3 DNA reads TGTGCCAGTAGTGAGGCCGGGACTAGCGGATACGAGCAGTACTTC. This sequence encodes CASSEAGTSGYEQYF. The full variable domain, with the rest looked up from reference TRBV19 and TRBJ2-7, is DGGITQSPKYLFRKEGQNVTLSCEQNLNHDAMYWYRQDPGQGLRLIYYSQIVNDFQKGDIAEGYSVSREKKESFPLTVTSAQKNPTAFYLCASSEAGTSGYEQYFGPGTRLTVT.

The chain combines TRBV7-2 with TRBJ2-2, with 11 bases that match TRBD2. The CDR3 is made up of 17 amino acids. The germline CDR1 and CDR2 sequences are SGHTA and FQGNSA. Trimming at V came to 0 bases and at J to 4 bases, leaving 4 bases not matched to a gene. For the CDR3, the DNA is TGTGCCAGCAGCTTAGCGGAGGGGACTAGCGGCACCGGGGAGCTGTTTTTT. Translation gives CASSLAEGTSGTGELFF.

This clonotype was counted ten times or more. The chain recombines TRBV5-1 with TRBJ1-1, with D hard to call. The CDR3 has 15 amino acids. Germline V gene data show CDR1 as SGHRS and CDR2 as YFSETQ. V shed 0 bases and J shed 4 bases, with 13 bases lying between them. The CDR3 spells CASSLEFWVSTEAFF. The CDR3 nucleotides are TGCGCCAGCAGCTTGGAGTTTTGGGTTTCCACTGAAGCTTTCTTT.

This clonotype was detected many times. The chain has TRBV10-3 and TRBJ2-3, with D perhaps TRBD2 (6 bases). Germline lookup yields CDR1 ENHRY and CDR2 SYGVKD. There are 16 residues in the CDR3. The V gene lost 4 bases and the J gene lost 0 bases, with 14 bases spanning the gap. CDR3 amino acids: CAISGSSVDSTDTQYF. The CDR3 DNA reads as TGTGCCATCAGTGGATCTAGCGTTGACAGCACAGATACGCAGTATTTT.

This clonotype was counted at least ten times. This rearrangement joins TRBV5-1 to TRBJ1-6; D may be TRBD1 (5 bases). The germline V and J ends were trimmed by 2 bases and 5 bases, with 17 bases remaining between them. The CDR3 length is 17 residues. The germline CDR1 and CDR2 sequences are SGHRS and YFSETQ. The CDR3 region has the DNA TGCGCCAGCAGCTTCTGGGGAGAGACAGACGATAATTCACCCCTCCACTTT. It specifies CASSFWGETDDNSPLHF.

There are a few counts of this clonotype. The rearrangement uses TRBV18 and TRBJ1-1, with a possible D match to TRBD1 (6 bases). Germline V CDR1 and CDR2: KGHSH, LQKENI. The V end lost 1 base, the J end lost 2 bases, and 14 bases lay between the germline ends. The CDR3 has 16 amino acids. The CDR3 spells CASSPLVAGVNTEAFF. CDR3 sequence (DNA): TGTGCCAGCTCACCACTGGTCGCAGGGGTTAACACTGAAGCTTTCTTT.

The chain carries TRBV15 and TRBJ2-4, with D maybe TRBD2 (5 bases). The CDR3 totals 15 residues. Trimming pared 0 bases from V and 3 bases from J, leaving 9 bases between. Germline-derived CDR1 and CDR2 are LNHNV and YYDKDF (reference sequence). The CDR3 here is CATSRELASKNIQYF. CDR3 nucleotide sequence: TGTGCCACCAGCAGAGAATTAGCGAGCAAAAACATTCAGTACTTC.

This clonotype was counted a few times. This sequence joins TRBV5-4 and TRBJ2-1; D is perhaps TRBD1 (6 bases). This CDR3 has 21 residues. CDR1 and CDR2 from the germline V gene are SGHNT and YYREEE (reference sequence). Deletions cut 0 bases from V and 1 base from J, with 26 bases between. CDR3 protein: CASSLGLQGVKSGRSYNEQFF. DNA for the CDR3: TGTGCCAGCAGCTTGGGGCTACAGGGTGTCAAGTCCGGTCGGTCCTACAATGAGCAGTTCTTC.

This clonotype was detected many times. The V and J genes are TRBV5-1 and TRBJ2-7, with no clear D. Germline V gene lookup returns CDR1 SGHRS and CDR2 YFSETQ. CDR3 size: 13 residues. The V end was cut by 5 bases, the J end by 2 bases, with 11 bases between. Here the CDR3 DNA reads TGCGCCAGCAGATCGTTTGAAGCCTACGAGCAGTACTTC. It yields the protein CASRSFEAYEQYF.

This clonotype has at least ten counts. CDR3 nucleotides: TGCAGTGCTAGAGATCTTCGGCAACTCAAAGAGACCCAGTACTTC. Translated: CSARDLRQLKETQYF. The chain is built from TRBV20-1 and TRBJ2-5; no clear D. CDR3 length equals 15 residues. V was cut by 0 bases and J by 3 bases, with 14 bases left in between. Germline V gene sequence: CDR1 DFQATT, CDR2 SNEGSKA (reference sequence).

The rearrangement uses TRBV5-6 and TRBJ2-5; possibly TRBD1 or TRBD2 for D (5 bases each). CDR1 and CDR2 from the germline V gene are SGHDT and YYEEEE. V lost 4 bases, J lost 2 bases, and 12 bases lay in between. CDR3 length equals 14 residues. The CDR3 DNA reads TGTGCCAGCAGCCCGACCGGGGCACAAGAGACCCAGTACTTC. The encoded protein is CASSPTGAQETQYF. The full variable domain, with the rest looked up from reference TRBV5-6 and TRBJ2-5, is DAGVTQSPTHLIKTRGQQVTLRCSPKSGHDTVSWYQQALGQGPQFIFQYYEEEERQRGNFPDRFSGHQFPNYSSELNVNALLLGDSALYLCASSPTGAQETQYFGPGTRLLVL.

As regards this clonotype: A clone one base away is much larger, so this may be a read error. The conserved phenylalanine or tryptophan is not found at the CDR3 terminus, so this likely reflects a read error. This chain uses TRBV29-1 with TRBJ2-1; 8 positions match TRBD1. Germline assignment: CDR1 SQVTM and CDR2 ANQGSEA. The CDR3 spans 12 residues. The V gene end was trimmed by 7 bases and the J gene end by 7 bases; junction bases not matched to a gene: 6. As DNA, the CDR3 is TGCAGCGGGCAAACAGGGGGAAATGAGCAGTTCGTC. It translates to CSGQTGGNEQFV.

Concerning this clonotype itself: A much more abundant neighbour one base away suggests this may be a read error. The CDR3 nucleotides read TGTGCCAGCAGCTTAGGCCTGGGACAGGGCTACGAGCGGTACTTC. Translating gives CASSLGLGQGYERYF. The chain employs TRBV13 and TRBJ2-7, with TRBD1 identical over 9 bases. CDR3 length equals 15 residues. Germline V gene data show CDR1 as PRHDT and CDR2 as FYEKMQ (reference sequence).

At least ten counts were recorded for this clonotype. V usage is TRBV5-1 and J usage is TRBJ2-6; D unclear. The CDR3 sequence is 14 residues long. The V gene lost 2 bases and the J gene lost 2 bases, with 5 bases spanning the gap. Germline V lookup: CDR1 SGHRS, CDR2 YFSETQ. This CDR3 reads CASSFNPGANVLTF. CDR3 nucleotide sequence: TGCGCCAGCAGCTTTAACCCTGGGGCCAACGTCCTGACTTTC.

This clonotype came up many times. This sequence joins TRBV10-3 and TRBJ1-1, with 8 bases aligning to TRBD1. Germline lookup yields CDR1 ENHRY and CDR2 SYGVKD. This CDR3 is built from 15 residues. The J segment lost 4 bases and the V segment lost 7 bases, leaving 11 bases of the junction unmatched. Here the CDR3 DNA reads TGTGCCATCAAATCGACAGGGGAAGCAGGCACTGAAGCTTTCTTT. The encoded protein is CAIKSTGEAGTEAFF.

V and J are TRBV5-1 and TRBJ1-1; possible D gene TRBD1, 6 bases. CDR1 is SGHRS and CDR2 is YFSETQ in the germline V gene. CDR3 length: 16 residues. Trimming left V 3 bases short and J 0 bases short, with 15 bases between. The CDR3 loop is CASSSSTGALNTEAFF. The CDR3 region has the DNA TGCGCCAGCAGCTCATCGACAGGAGCACTGAACACTGAAGCTTTCTTT.

The table lists this clonotype with many counts. The chain links TRBV11-2 to TRBJ2-3; the match to TRBD2 covers 9 bases. This CDR3 has 15 residues. The junction had 11 bases not matched to a gene; V was cut back by 6 bases and J by 7 bases. Germline CDR1 is SGHAT and CDR2 is FQNNGV. The CDR3 region has the DNA TGTGCCAGCAGAGCCGGGACTAGCCCATCACATACGCAGTATTTT. Translated, it gives CASRAGTSPSHTQYF.

Comment on this clonotype: The junction differs from germline at one of its ends, possibly a read error. The rearrangement joins TRBV5-1 to TRBJ1-1; 9 bases align to TRBD1. This CDR3 contains 17 residues. CDR1 is SGHRS and CDR2 is YFSETQ in the germline V gene. The CDR3 reads CASGLGTGSNMNTEAFF. The CDR3 bases are TGCGCCAGCGGCTTGGGGACAGGGTCGAATATGAACACTGAAGCTTTCTTT.

Ten or more counts support this clonotype. CDR3 bases: TGTGCCAGCAGGACGGATGTAGCGGGGGACCGCGGAGATACGCAGTATTTT. This encodes CASRTDVAGDRGDTQYF. The gene calls are TRBV2 and TRBJ2-3; TRBD2 matches at 9 bases. This CDR3 spans 17 amino acids. Germline trimming cut 6 bases from V and 5 bases from J; bases unmatched to any gene: 15. Germline V gene data show CDR1 as SNHLY and CDR2 as FYNNEI.

This clonotype occurred a few times. The chain joins TRBV4-2 to TRBJ2-2; D uncertain. The CDR3 covers 15 residues. Germline V gives CDR1 LGHNA, CDR2 YNFKEQ. V lost 0 bases and J 4 bases, leaving 9 bases between the germline ends. As DNA, the CDR3 is TGTGCCAGCAGCCAAGATTTATCTGCCACCGGGGAGCTGTTTTTT. It specifies CASSQDLSATGELFF.

In its sample, this clonotype was seen many times. The chain couples TRBV4-2 to TRBJ2-4; tentatively, D is TRBD2 (5 bases). V lost 0 bases, J lost 1 base, and 16 bases lay in between. Looked up from germline, CDR1 is LGHNA and CDR2 is YNFKEQ. The CDR3 runs to 18 residues. The CDR3 protein is CASSQDGSTSSAKNIQYF. CDR3 sequence (DNA): TGTGCCAGCAGCCAAGATGGATCTACTAGTTCGGCCAAAAACATTCAGTACTTC.

The chain couples TRBV10-3 to TRBJ2-1; a weak D match, TRBD1 (5 bases). V was cut by 10 bases and J by 3 bases, with 16 bases left in between. Looked up from germline, CDR1 is ENHRY and CDR2 is SYGVKD. The CDR3 has 14 amino acids. The CDR3 loop reads CASVRDPHYNEQFF. CDR3 nucleotide sequence: TGTGCCAGCGTCAGGGATCCCCACTACAATGAGCAGTTCTTC.

In this sample, this clonotype turned up many times. The rearrangement uses TRBV15 and TRBJ1-1; 7 bases match TRBD1. The CDR3 is 17 residues long. From germline, CDR1 is LNHNV and CDR2 YYDKDF (reference sequence). The ends lost 0 bases at V and 2 bases at J; junction bases unmatched: 9. The CDR3, as DNA: TGTGCCACCAGCAGAGAGCGGGACAGTTTACAAAACACTGAAGCTTTCTTT. Amino acid sequence: CATSRERDSLQNTEAFF.